This entry features one TCR beta chain sequence. Its antigen is as yet unknown. This sample was included in a study of OX40 agonist ivuxolimab in advanced cancers. Study outcomes and limitations: Expanded clones belonging to CD8+ T cells outnumbered, on average, those of CD4+.

Data came from immunoSEQ multiplex PCR; TCRdb stores just in-frame clones and leaves some out. The table shows approximately 32,000 clones, with approximately 89% occurring only once. V was clipped by 4 bases and J by 3 bases, with 16 bases between them. CDR3 size: 15 residues. Germline values: CDR1 SGHAT, CDR2 FQNNGV. This receptor was identified in an adult with an advanced solid tumor such as melanoma, head and neck, liver or kidney cancer. The rearrangement uses TRBV11-2 and TRBJ2-7; D is possibly TRBD1 (5 bases). This material consisted of CD4+ or CD8+ T cells sorted from blood, taken in a trial of the OX40 agonist ivuxolimab. In DNA form, the CDR3 reads TGTGCCAGCAGCTCCGTAGGTGACAGTTACTACGAGCAGTACTTC. The encoded protein is CASSSVGDSYYEQYF.